The 9 T cell receptor beta chains listed next were all sequenced from one sample in a study of tumor-infiltrating lymphocytes in primary liver carcinoma. The researchers produced TCR beta cDNA from 500 ng total RNA with a constant-region primer. Generation of the TCR beta libraries relied on three nested multiplex PCR rounds using slightly modified ARM-PCR. Running nine to ten cycles apiece, the first two PCR rounds relied on TRBV1-TRBV30 forward primers together with a C-beta reverse primer. MiXCR was run by TCRdb on the multiplex PCR reads, yielding one entry per CDR3 protein. The data contain 330,000 or so distinct CDR3 sequences, roughly 61% of them seen just once; the ten biggest clones take up roughly 6%. Unsorted whole blood supplied the RNA, and germline DNA was extracted too. The sequenced material came from peripheral blood. The receptor set was obtained from a man in his forties or fifties with primary liver carcinoma and hepatitis B virus infection.

By sample fraction, this clonotype is large. The chain's CDR3 is CASSFGGASEQYF. The CDR3 DNA reads TGTGCCAGCAGCTTCGGAGGGGCTAGCGAGCAGTACTTC. The chain carries TRBV11-2 and TRBJ2-7; tentatively, D is TRBD2 (6 bases). The CDR3 totals 13 residues. The germline V gene has CDR1 SGHAT and CDR2 FQNNGV. V shed 3 bases and J shed 6 bases, with 12 bases lying between them.

A word on this clonotype: One end of the junction fails to match germline, which may point to a read error. CDR3 DNA: TGTGCCAACAGCTTACGGGCAGCGGCCTTTCGAGAGACCCAATACTTC. This sequence encodes CANSLRAAAFRETQYF. This sequence joins TRBV11-1 and TRBJ2-5; tentatively, D is TRBD2 (5 bases). Germline V gives CDR1 SGHAT, CDR2 FQDESV (reference sequence). CDR3 length: 16 residues.

About this clonotype itself: The CDR3 end shows no conserved phenylalanine or tryptophan, and so a read error is likely. V is TRBV29-1 and J is TRBJ2-7, with 8 bases identical to TRBD1. In germline, CDR1 is SQVTM, CDR2 ANQGSEA. Unmatched junction bases numbered 11, after V lost 6 bases and J lost 1 base. The CDR3 runs to 15 residues. DNA for the CDR3: TGCAGCGTGACAGTCTCCGGGACAGGATCCTACGAGCAGTACTCC. Translated: CSVTVSGTGSYEQYS.

This clonotype appeared once. The rearrangement joins TRBV4-1 to TRBJ2-1; 9 bases match TRBD2. The V gene end was trimmed by 4 bases and the J gene end by 9 bases; junction bases not matched to a gene: 16. Germline assignment: CDR1 MGHRA and CDR2 YSYEKL. The CDR3 is made up of 17 amino acids. CDR3 DNA sequence: TGCGCCAGCAGCCCCAGAGGGGTAGCGGGAGAGCGTAGTGAGCAGTTCTTC. Translating gives CASSPRGVAGERSEQFF.

This clonotype came up many times. The chain recombines TRBV29-1 with TRBJ2-7; no firm D call. Deletions cut 6 bases from V and 0 bases from J, with 15 bases between. There are 14 residues in the CDR3. Germline lookup yields CDR1 SQVTM and CDR2 ANQGSEA. This CDR3 is CSVDSPRSSYEQYF. For the CDR3, the DNA is TGCAGCGTAGACTCGCCGAGGAGCTCCTACGAGCAGTACTTC.

Notes on this clonotype: Here the CDR3 omits its conserved ending phenylalanine or tryptophan, so a read error is the likely source. V usage is TRBV11-2 and J usage is TRBJ2-3, with unresolved D. The CDR3 has 13 residues. Trimming cost V 5 bases and J 1 base, with 7 bases left between them. From germline, CDR1 is SGHAT and CDR2 FQNNGV. CDR3 in amino acids: CASSHIGTDTQYL. The CDR3 region has the DNA TGTGCCAGCAGCCATATCGGCACAGATACGCAGTATCTT.

Points on this clonotype: The junction differs from germline at one of its ends, possibly a read error. The chain combines TRBV11-1 with TRBJ2-7; D is possibly TRBD1 (5 bases). The CDR3 is 14 amino acids. Germline V lookup: CDR1 SGHAT, CDR2 FQDESV (reference sequence). CDR3 DNA sequence: TGTGCCATCAGCCCCCAGGGTAGGGCCTACGAGAAGTACTTC. It codes for CAISPQGRAYEKYF.

Points on this clonotype: One end of the junction fails to match germline, which may point to a read error. This rearrangement joins TRBV11-2 to TRBJ2-2; 9 bases are shared with TRBD2. The CDR3 totals 17 residues. Germline loops: CDR1 SGHAT, CDR2 FQNNGV. CDR3 sequence: CACSRAAASGKSGELFF. The CDR3 DNA sequence: TGTGCCTGCAGCCGAGCGGCGGCTAGCGGGAAAAGCGGGGAGCTGTTTTTT.

The chain recombines TRBV11-2 with TRBJ1-1; no firm D call. CDR1 and CDR2 from the germline V gene are SGHAT and FQNNGV. The CDR3 is made up of 15 amino acids. V was pared by 9 bases and J by 5 bases, with 22 bases between. CDR3 nucleotide sequence: TGTGCCAGTAGCCCCCGTGCAGGCCAAGGGACTGAAGCTTTCTTT. As protein: CASSPRAGQGTEAFF. Full variable domain (missing parts from reference TRBV11-2 and TRBJ1-1): EAGVAQSPRYKIIEKRQSVAFWCNPISGHATLYWYQQILGQGPKLLIQFQNNGVVDDSQLPKDRFSAERLKGVDSTLKIQPAKLEDSAVYLCASSPRAGQGTEAFFGQGTRLTVV.